This record covers a single TCR beta chain. Its antigen is unknown. Other DNA sequences in this specimen translate into the identical CDR3. Assay runs were performed at deep level. Produced via immunoSEQ multiplex PCR; TCRdb's table is partial and in-frame only. The data contain over 1.5 million clones, 95% to 99% of them singletons. This sample is drawn from a study of shared clonotypes between healthy human individuals. Broader study findings: Clonotype sharing among donors was thought likely to change with sequencing depth. Generation probabilities of non-shared clonotypes were lower (relative to those shared by all four donors).

The source of this sequence is a man aged 30 to 39 in good health. The sample comprised naive CD4+ T cells sorted from blood. Specified subset: CD45RA+ positively selected.

CDR3 amino acids: CASSLGGAGANVLTF. The CDR3 DNA reads TGCGCCAGCAGCTTGGGTGGGGCTGGGGCCAACGTCCTGACTTTC. The chain uses TRBV5-1 and TRBJ2-6; D ambiguous. V lost 0 bases, J lost 2 bases, and 6 bases lay in between. CDR1 is SGHRS and CDR2 is YFSETQ in the germline V gene. The CDR3 totals 15 residues.